These T cell receptor beta chains were read from a single sample in a study of neoadjuvant anti-PD-1 for oral cavity cancer. This table comes from immunoSEQ multiplex PCR, and its TCRdb copy is limited to in-frame clones, with some not included. The data show under 10,000 clones, about 68% seen once. The source was tumor tissue, collected before nivolumab (anti-PD-1) treatment. These receptors were obtained from a person between 35 and 79 years old with oral cavity squamous cell carcinoma. The CDR3 runs from the conserved cysteine through the conserved F or W. A D gene is named only where the DNA matches it firmly. Clone size, where shown, is once, few, many, or a class for clones that have expanded.

v_gene,j_gene,abundance,d_gene,CDR3aa,CDR3nt
TRBV13,TRBJ2-5,-,TRBD2,CASSLAAGVQETQYF,TGTGCCAGCAGCTTAGCAGCGGGAGTACAAGAGACCCAGTACTTC
TRBV28,TRBJ2-1,-,TRBD2,CASTAGGPYNEQFF,TGTGCCAGCACTGCGGGAGGGCCCTACAATGAGCAGTTCTTC
TRBV5-1,TRBJ1-1,-,-,CASSLAGGTMNTEAFF,TGCGCCAGCAGCTTGGCTGGGGGAACTATGAACACTGAAGCTTTCTTT
TRBV7-9,TRBJ1-2,-,-,CASSHLVGEDGYTF,TGTGCCAGCAGCCATCTTGTGGGGGAGGATGGCTACACCTTC
TRBV2,TRBJ1-2,-,TRBD1,CASSDLQGISYGYTF,TGTGCCAGCAGTGATCTACAGGGGATAAGCTATGGCTACACCTTC
TRBV19,TRBJ2-7,-,-,CASSMGRGRSYEQYF,TGTGCCAGTAGTATGGGGCGAGGGAGGTCCTACGAGCAGTACTTC
TRBV6-1,TRBJ1-6,-,-,CASSALSSYNSPLHF,TGTGCCAGCAGTGCCTTGAGCTCCTATAATTCACCCCTCCACTTT
TRBV5-1,TRBJ2-5,-,TRBD2,CASSYGLAGGLRQETQYF,TGCGCCAGCAGCTACGGACTAGCGGGGGGGCTGAGGCAAGAGACCCAGTACTTC
TRBV11-2,TRBJ1-2,-,-,CASSLRLGADYGYTF,TGTGCCAGCAGCTTGCGCTTGGGGGCCGACTATGGCTACACCTTC
TRBV27,TRBJ2-7,-,TRBD1,CASSIGTGGEQYF,TGTGCCAGCAGTATAGGGACAGGGGGCGAGCAGTACTTC
TRBV6-1,TRBJ2-1,few,TRBD2,CASSEWVAGVKYEQFF,TGTGCCAGCAGTGAATGGGTAGCGGGAGTAAAGTATGAGCAGTTCTTC
TRBV2,TRBJ1-4,-,-,CASSGTRATNEKLFF,TGTGCCAGCAGTGGGACGCGTGCAACTAATGAAAAACTGTTTTTT
TRBV2,TRBJ1-1,-,TRBD1,CASRPGTEAPEAFF,TGTGCCAGCAGACCCGGGACAGAGGCTCCTGAAGCTTTCTTT
TRBV19,TRBJ1-1,-,-,CASSITGAENTEAFF,TGTGCCAGTAGTATTACGGGGGCAGAGAACACTGAAGCTTTCTTT
TRBV9,TRBJ2-1,-,-,CASSPSERLNEQFF,TGTGCCAGCAGCCCCTCTGAGCGGTTGAATGAGCAGTTCTTC
TRBV6-1,TRBJ1-5,-,-,CATSRGVNNQPQHF,TGTGCCACCAGCAGGGGAGTTAACAATCAGCCCCAGCATTTT
TRBV5-6,TRBJ2-7,-,-,CASSRNLAWEQYF,TGTGCCAGCAGCCGAAACCTGGCATGGGAGCAGTACTTC
TRBV6-1,TRBJ1-4,once,-,CASSGDISPEKLFF,TGTGCCAGCAGTGGAGACATCTCCCCTGAAAAACTGTTTTTT
TRBV7-3,TRBJ2-7,-,-,CASSLEQGYEQYF,TGTGCCAGCAGCTTAGAACAGGGATACGAGCAGTACTTC
TRBV6-1,TRBJ1-1,-,-,CASSERLRGGTEAFF,TGTGCCAGCAGTGAACGCCTGAGGGGAGGCACTGAAGCTTTCTTT
TRBV27,TRBJ2-7,-,-,CASSLSTTAYEQYF,TGTGCCAGCAGTTTATCGACGACAGCCTACGAGCAGTACTTC
TRBV11-3,TRBJ1-3,-,-,CASSAESGNTIYF,TGTGCCAGCAGTGCAGAGTCTGGAAACACCATATATTTT
TRBV4-1,TRBJ2-7,once,TRBD2,CASSPLAGGPGEQYF,TGCGCCAGCAGCCCCCTAGCGGGAGGGCCGGGTGAGCAGTACTTC
TRBV10-3,TRBJ1-3,-,-,CAIRSSGGNTIYF,TGTGCCATCAGGAGTTCGGGTGGAAACACCATATATTTT
TRBV27,TRBJ2-3,-,TRBD1,CASSWGQTYTDTQYF,TGTGCCAGCAGTTGGGGACAGACTTACACAGATACGCAGTATTTT
TRBV6-6,TRBJ1-6,-,-,CASSHDGQPGNSPLHF,TGTGCCAGCAGCCATGACGGACAGCCGGGAAATTCACCCCTCCACTTT
TRBV27,TRBJ2-1,-,TRBD2,CASSSFGASGRNEQFF,TGTGCCAGCAGCTCCTTTGGGGCTAGCGGGAGGAATGAGCAGTTCTTC
TRBV5-4,TRBJ2-3,-,TRBD2,CASSPGLGADTQYF,TGTGCCAGCAGCCCGGGACTAGGTGCAGATACGCAGTATTTT
TRBV7-9,TRBJ1-1,-,-,CASSLGQHWDTEAFF,TGTGCCAGCAGCTTAGGGCAACATTGGGACACTGAAGCTTTCTTT
TRBV2,TRBJ1-2,few,-,CASSPDRTYGYTF,TGTGCCAGCAGTCCGGACAGAACCTATGGCTACACCTTC
TRBV19,TRBJ2-2,-,-,CASSIERGRTGELFF,TGTGCCAGTAGTATAGAGAGGGGCCGCACCGGGGAGCTGTTTTTT
TRBV18,TRBJ2-1,few,-,CASSPAGMTLEQFF,TGTGCCAGCTCACCGGCAGGTATGACCCTCGAGCAGTTCTTC
TRBV19,TRBJ1-1,-,-,CASRDVGTPNTEAFF,TGTGCCAGTAGAGACGTGGGGACACCGAACACTGAAGCTTTCTTT
TRBV18,TRBJ1-5,-,-,CASSLGGDQPQHF,TGTGCCAGCTCACTTGGGGGTGATCAGCCCCAGCATTTT
TRBV6-1,TRBJ1-5,-,-,CASIGSEIIDPQHF,TGTGCCAGCATAGGCTCTGAGATAATCGACCCCCAGCATTTT
TRBV5-4,TRBJ2-1,-,-,CASSSKASREQFF,TGTGCCAGCAGCTCCAAGGCTTCGAGGGAGCAGTTCTTC
TRBV14,TRBJ1-2,few,-,CASSQQGYGYGYTF,TGTGCCAGCAGCCAGCAGGGGTATGGCTATGGCTACACCTTC
TRBV7-8,TRBJ2-1,few,-,CASSLESSRWENSYNEQFF,TGTGCCAGCAGCTTAGAGTCATCCCGTTGGGAGAACTCCTACAATGAGCAGTTCTTC
TRBV21-1,TRBJ1-6,few,-,CASIVNSPLHF,TGTGCCAGCATTGTTAATTCACCCCTCCACTTT
TRBV7-8,TRBJ2-7,-,TRBD2,CASSPLAIAGSSYEQYF,TGTGCCAGCAGCCCCCTAGCGATAGCGGGTAGCTCCTACGAGCAGTACTTC
TRBV28,TRBJ1-2,-,-,CASSFLDTHYGYTF,TGTGCCAGCAGTTTTCTAGACACACACTATGGCTACACCTTC
TRBV15,TRBJ1-1,-,-,CATSVRSTRRLVLF,TGTGCCACCAGCGTTAGATCCACCCGACGTTTAGTTCTCTTT
TRBV14,TRBJ1-5,-,-,CASSQGPGQPQHF,TGTGCCAGCAGCCAAGGACCGGGCCAGCCCCAGCATTTT
TRBV7-3,TRBJ2-5,-,-,CASSVGGSLQETQYF,TGTGCCAGCAGCGTAGGAGGCAGTTTACAAGAGACCCAGTACTTC
TRBV7-8,TRBJ2-7,few,-,CASRKEDGAYEQYF,TGTGCCAGCCGAAAGGAGGACGGGGCCTACGAGCAGTACTTC